The present TCR beta chain was sequenced within a study of shared clonotypes between healthy human individuals. Study in general: Sampling drew on donors who were a couple of women and three men aged 18 to 49. CD4 naive and CD4 memory each took three plates per donor, while CD8 naive took two and CD8 memory one. Study results and caveats: Genetic and exposure-history diversity was limited by the small donor number.

An even split of each subset's genomic DNA across several immunoSEQ plates was performed. The table came from immunoSEQ multiplex PCR; TCRdb's copy has only in-frame clones and leaves some out. This sample carries approximately 320,000 clones, more than 75% of them seen once, and the ten largest clones take around 16%. This clone was found a few times. Its specificity is unknown. The germline V and J ends were trimmed by 3 bases and 10 bases, with 13 bases remaining between them. Germline CDR1 SGHDT, CDR2 YYEEEE. CDR3 length: 12 amino acids. The V gene is TRBV5-6, the J gene TRBJ1-1; D is undetermined. The receptor comes from a man younger than 30 in good health. Material for sequencing was memory CD8+ T cells sorted from blood. Subset reported: CD45RO+ cells pooled with CCR7-negative TemRA cells. In DNA, the CDR3 is TGTGCCAGCAGCTCGGAGGACTTCGGAGCTTTCTTT. It specifies CASSSEDFGAFF.